This T cell receptor (beta chain) was recovered during a study of shared clonotypes between healthy human individuals. Sorted-subset replicate PCR reactions were performed with approximately 190 ng DNA, corresponding to tens of thousands of T cell genomes. The protocol was immunoSEQ multiplex PCR, while the TCRdb copy is restricted to in-frame clones and leaves out a portion. This table has about 2 million clones, roughly 95% appearing once. There are 15 residues in the CDR3. Trimming left V 5 bases short and J 0 bases short, with 14 bases between. Germline V gene lookup returns CDR1 SGHRS and CDR2 YFSETQ.

J is TRBJ2-5 and V is TRBV5-1; possible D gene TRBD1, 6 bases. This receptor was obtained from a man between 18 and 35 years old in good health. Material for sequencing was naive CD4+ T cells sorted from blood. The subset: CD45RA+ positively selected. CDR3 sequence reads: CASRTDTGNQETQYF. The CDR3 nucleotides read TGCGCCAGCAGGACCGACACAGGGAACCAAGAGACCCAGTACTTC.